The T cell receptor (beta chain) described here comes from a study of technical replicates of blood from a handful of donors. From germline, CDR1 is SEHNR and CDR2 FQNEAQ (reference sequence). V was trimmed by 6 bases and J by 7 bases, leaving 16 bases between them. The CDR3 has 15 amino acids. The method was immunoSEQ multiplex PCR; TCRdb's version includes in-frame clones alone and lacks a portion of them. The sample carries under 90,000 clones, 95% to 98% recorded once. This clone was counted a single time. The clonotype originates from a human donor in good health. V gene TRBV7-9 combines with J gene TRBJ1-6; D unclear. The source material was T cells isolated from PBMCs. In nucleotides, the CDR3 is TGTGCCAGCAGTTCATGGCAGGCAGGAAATTCACCCCTCCACTTT. Translated: CASSSWQAGNSPLHF. Full variable domain (rest looked up from reference TRBV7-9 and TRBJ1-6): DTGVSQNPRHKITKRGQNVTFRCDPISEHNRLYWYRQTLGQGPEFLTYFQNEAQLEKSRLLSDRFSAERPKGSFSTLEIQRTEQGDSAMYLCASSSWQAGNSPLHFGNGTRLTVT.